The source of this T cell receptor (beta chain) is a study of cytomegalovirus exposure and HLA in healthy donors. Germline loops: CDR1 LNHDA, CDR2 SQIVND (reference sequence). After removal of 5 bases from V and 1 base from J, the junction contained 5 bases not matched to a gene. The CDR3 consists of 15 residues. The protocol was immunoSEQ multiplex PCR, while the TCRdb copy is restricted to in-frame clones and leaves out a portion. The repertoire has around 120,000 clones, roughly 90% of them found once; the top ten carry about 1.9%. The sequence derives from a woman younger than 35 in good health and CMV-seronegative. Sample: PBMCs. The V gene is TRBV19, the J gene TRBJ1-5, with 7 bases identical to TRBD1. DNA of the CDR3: TGTGCCAGTAGTGATCAGGGGGTCAGCAATCAGCCCCAGCATTTT. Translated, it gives CASSDQGVSNQPQHF.